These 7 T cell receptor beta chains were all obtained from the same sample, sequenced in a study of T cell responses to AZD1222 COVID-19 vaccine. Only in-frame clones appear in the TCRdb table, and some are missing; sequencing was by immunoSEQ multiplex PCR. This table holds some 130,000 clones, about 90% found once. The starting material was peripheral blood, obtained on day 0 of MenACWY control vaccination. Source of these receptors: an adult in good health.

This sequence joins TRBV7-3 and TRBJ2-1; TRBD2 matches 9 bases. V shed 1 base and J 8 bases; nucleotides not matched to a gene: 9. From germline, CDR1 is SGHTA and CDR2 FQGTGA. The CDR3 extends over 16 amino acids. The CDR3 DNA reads TGTGCCAGCAGCTTAATGCGGCGGGAGGGCCCCCATGAGCAGTTCTTC. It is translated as CASSLMRREGPHEQFF.

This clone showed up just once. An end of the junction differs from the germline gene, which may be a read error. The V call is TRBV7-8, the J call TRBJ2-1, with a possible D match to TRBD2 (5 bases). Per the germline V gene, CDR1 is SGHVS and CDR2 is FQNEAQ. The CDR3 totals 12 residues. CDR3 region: CASSPLGNQQFF. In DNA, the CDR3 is TGTGCCAGCAGCCCACTAGGCAATCAGCAGTTCTTC.

In DNA, the CDR3 is TGCGCCAGCAGCGTTGGTGGGACGGGGGGTGAGCAGTACTTC. Its protein is CASSVGGTGGEQYF. The chain links TRBV5-1 to TRBJ2-7, with TRBD2 identical over 7 bases. The J segment lost 7 bases and the V segment lost 4 bases, leaving 11 bases of the junction unmatched. This CDR3 comprises 14 residues. Germline V gives CDR1 SGHRS, CDR2 YFSETQ.

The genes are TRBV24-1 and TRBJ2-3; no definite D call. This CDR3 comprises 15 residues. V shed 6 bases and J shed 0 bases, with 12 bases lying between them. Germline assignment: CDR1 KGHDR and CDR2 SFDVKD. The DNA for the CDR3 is TGTGCCACCAGTTCTCGGGTGGCTAGCACAGATACGCAGTATTTT. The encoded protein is CATSSRVASTDTQYF.

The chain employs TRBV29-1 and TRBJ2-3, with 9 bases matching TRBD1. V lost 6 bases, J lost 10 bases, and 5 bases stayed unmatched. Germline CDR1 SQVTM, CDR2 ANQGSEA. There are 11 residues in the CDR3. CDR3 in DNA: TGCAGCGTGGCGGACAGGGGCGCGCAGTATTTT. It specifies CSVADRGAQYF.

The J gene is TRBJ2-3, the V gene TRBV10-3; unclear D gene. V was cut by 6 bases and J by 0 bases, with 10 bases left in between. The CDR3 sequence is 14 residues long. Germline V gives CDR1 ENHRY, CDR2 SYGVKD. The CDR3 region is CAISEHQSTDTQYF. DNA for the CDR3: TGTGCCATCAGCGAGCACCAAAGCACAGATACGCAGTATTTT.

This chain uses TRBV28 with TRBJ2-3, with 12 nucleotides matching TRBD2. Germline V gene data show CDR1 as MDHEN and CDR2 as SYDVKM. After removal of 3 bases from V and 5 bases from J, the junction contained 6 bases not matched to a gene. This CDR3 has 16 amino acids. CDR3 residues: CASSFRLAGVGDTQYF. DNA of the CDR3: TGTGCCAGCAGTTTTCGACTAGCGGGAGTTGGAGATACGCAGTATTTT.